The 8 T cell receptor beta chains listed next were all sequenced from one sample in a study of identical twins. MiXCR, run by TCRdb on the 5' RACE reads, gives a single entry per CDR3 protein. This sample has 310,000 or so distinct CDR3 sequences, with over 8.5% found just once. These data were likewise used in another study, on yellow fever vaccine responses in identical twins.

Material: CD8+ T cells sorted from blood. The receptors were gathered from a woman aged 18-29 years in good health.

This clonotype occurred many times. V usage is TRBV7-2 and J usage is TRBJ2-7; weak D call: TRBD1 (7 bases). The CDR3 loop spans 15 amino acids. V lost 6 bases and J lost 3, with 18 bases in between. CDR1 SGHTA and CDR2 FQGNSA come from the germline V gene. In DNA, the CDR3 is TGTGCCAGCAGTCGCGGGACAGAATTATTCTACGAGCAGTACTTC. As protein: CASSRGTELFYEQYF.

Ten or more counts support this clonotype. The rearrangement joins TRBV9 to TRBJ2-1, with D perhaps matching TRBD2 (6 bases). Deletions cut 4 bases from V and 7 bases from J, with 15 bases between. The CDR3 has 14 residues. Germline values: CDR1 SGDLS, CDR2 YYNGEE. As DNA, the CDR3 is TGTGCCAGCAGCCCATCCCCGGGGGTAAATGAGCAGTTCTTC. Translated, it gives CASSPSPGVNEQFF.

The count of this clonotype is one. A much larger clonotype is one base distant, so this may be a read error. The V call is TRBV7-2, the J call TRBJ2-1, with D perhaps TRBD1 (6 bases). The germline CDR1 and CDR2 sequences are SGHTA and FQGNSA. There are 13 residues in the CDR3. V lost 8 bases to trimming and J lost 7 bases, with 15 bases between them. The CDR3 DNA sequence: TGTGCCAGCTGCCCAGGGGTAAGGAATGAGCAGTTCTTC. Translation: CASCPGVRNEQFF.

V gene TRBV7-9 combines with J gene TRBJ2-3; tentatively, D is TRBD2 (6 bases). CDR1 is SEHNR and CDR2 is FQNEAQ in the germline V gene (reference sequence). The germline V and J ends were trimmed by 5 bases and 4 bases, with 16 bases remaining between them. The CDR3 is made up of 15 amino acids. The CDR3, as DNA: TGTGCCAGCAGCCGCCCGATCTCGGGGGCAGATACGCAGTATTTT. It codes for CASSRPISGADTQYF.

This clonotype showed up just a few times. The chain has TRBV4-2 and TRBJ2-7; TRBD1 might be the D (6 bases). V lost 6 bases to trimming and J lost 0 bases, with 12 bases between them. Germline V gene data show CDR1 as LGHNA and CDR2 as YNFKEQ. This CDR3 is built from 14 residues. The CDR3 DNA reads TGTGCCAGCAGATCCAGGACAGACTCCTACGAGCAGTACTTC. As protein: CASRSRTDSYEQYF.

This clonotype was observed at least ten times. This chain links TRBV20-1 with TRBJ2-3; D is unclear. In germline, CDR1 is DFQATT, CDR2 SNEGSKA (reference sequence). The CDR3 sequence is 12 residues long. The V and J ends lost 3 bases and 7 bases respectively, with 11 bases between them. CDR3 DNA: TGCAGTGCTAGTGGGGATTTCAATACGCAGTATTTT. Amino acids: CSASGDFNTQYF.

The chain couples TRBV19 to TRBJ1-5, with TRBD1 identical over 8 bases. The CDR3 loop spans 13 amino acids. Losses at the gene ends were 7 bases for V and 6 bases for J; bases not matched to a gene: 5. Germline CDR1 LNHDA, CDR2 SQIVND (reference sequence). CDR3 protein: CASTGGWGQPQHF. For the CDR3, the DNA is TGTGCCAGTACAGGGGGCTGGGGTCAGCCCCAGCATTTT.

This clonotype was observed a few times. The J gene is TRBJ2-7, the V gene TRBV20-1; the D is unclear. This CDR3 spans 13 amino acids. V was pared by 5 bases and J by 6 bases, with 17 bases between. The germline V gene encodes CDR1 DFQATT and CDR2 SNEGSKA (reference sequence). The CDR3 sequence: CSAYRANRAEQYF. DNA for the CDR3: TGCAGTGCTTACCGGGCAAATCGGGCCGAGCAGTACTTC.